The 21 T cell receptor beta chains reported below all come from one sample, sequenced in a study of PD-1 blockade in mismatch repair-deficient tumors. The repertoire was sequenced with immunoSEQ multiplex PCR; TCRdb's copy has only in-frame clones and lacks some. The sample includes about 17,000 clones, over 70% seen only once; the top ten take more than 1.5%. Sequencing was performed on PBMCs, taken less than 25 weeks after starting pembrolizumab. The receptors were sampled from an adult with mismatch repair-deficient cancer.

This clone has a single count. The genes are TRBV28 and TRBJ1-5; no definite D call. V was clipped by 4 bases and J by 5 bases, with 21 bases between them. CDR3 length: 17 residues. The germline V gene has CDR1 MDHEN and CDR2 SYDVKM. CDR3 DNA: TGTGCCAGCAGTTCCATCTCGGGGTCGCCGCGGTATCAGCCCCAGCATTTT. Translation: CASSSISGSPRYQPQHF.

This chain connects TRBV18 to TRBJ2-2; no firm D call. The CDR3 loop spans 14 amino acids. Trimming stripped 3 bases from V and 6 bases from J, with 11 bases between. Germline values: CDR1 KGHSH, CDR2 LQKENI. CDR3 nucleotides: TGTGCCAGCTCACCGATAGCAGCTTCCGGGGAGCTGTTTTTT. It yields the protein CASSPIAASGELFF.

This clone was observed a few times. The rearrangement uses TRBV30 and TRBJ1-5, with D hard to call. V dropped 3 bases and J dropped 7 bases, with 10 bases sitting between them. CDR1 and CDR2 (germline): GTSNPN, SVGIG (reference sequence). The CDR3 has 12 amino acids. This CDR3 is CAWRGSGQPQHF. The CDR3 bases are TGTGCCTGGAGGGGGTCGGGACAGCCCCAGCATTTT. Based on the CDR3 plus reference TRBV30 and TRBJ1-5, the full variable domain is SQTIHQWPATLVQPVGSPLSLECTVEGTSNPNLYWYRQAAGRGLQLLFYSVGIGQISSEVPQNLSASRPQDRQFILSSKKLLLSDSGFYLCAWRGSGQPQHFGDGTRLSIL.

This rearrangement joins TRBV29-1 to TRBJ2-5; 9 bases match TRBD1. The J call may be mistaken, given a closer DNA end match to TRBJ2-7. The CDR3 has 14 residues. CDR1 SQVTM and CDR2 ANQGSEA come from the germline V gene. The CDR3 spells CSVEQTGGSYEQYF. CDR3 DNA: TGCAGCGTTGAGCAGACAGGGGGGTCCTACGAGCAGTACTTC.

The V gene is TRBV30, the J gene TRBJ2-3; 7 bases are a match to TRBD2. The V and J ends lost 0 bases and 2 bases, in that order; junction bases with no gene match: 8. Germline CDR1 GTSNPN, CDR2 SVGIG (reference sequence). CDR3 length: 16 residues. In DNA, the CDR3 is TGTGCCTGGAGTGTACTAGCGAAAGGATTCACAGATACGCAGTATTTT. Amino acid sequence: CAWSVLAKGFTDTQYF.

The rearrangement uses TRBV2 and TRBJ2-6; D call uncertain. Germline V gene data show CDR1 as SNHLY and CDR2 as FYNNEI. The CDR3 is 13 amino acids. The V and J ends lost 6 bases and 0 bases respectively, with 3 bases between them. CDR3 DNA: TGTGCCAGCAGCGGCTCTGGGGCCAACGTCCTGACTTTC. It is translated as CASSGSGANVLTF.

The V call is TRBV6-5, the J call TRBJ2-7; the D is unclear. Trimming took off 0 bases at V and 5 bases at J, with 11 bases between the two ends. CDR1 MNHEY and CDR2 SVGAGI come from the germline V gene. The length of the CDR3 is 14 residues. The CDR3 protein is CASSYSFRLHEQYF. The CDR3 DNA reads TGTGCCAGCAGTTACTCGTTCAGGCTGCACGAGCAGTACTTC.

This clone was counted once. The chain uses TRBV9 and TRBJ2-6; D is ambiguous. Deletions cut 0 bases from V and 2 bases from J, with 6 bases between. This CDR3 has 15 residues. CDR1 is SGDLS, CDR2 YYNGEE, per germline. The CDR3 DNA is TGTGCCAGCAGCGTAGGGGCTCCTGGGGCCAACGTCCTGACTTTC. It encodes CASSVGAPGANVLTF.

The chain joins TRBV28 to TRBJ1-6, with no clear D. The CDR3 covers 16 residues. The V gene's germline CDR1 is MDHEN and CDR2 SYDVKM. V gave up 4 bases and J gave up 0 bases, with 10 bases separating them. The DNA of the CDR3 is TGTGCCAGCAGTTCCCCCCCCAGCTCCTATAATTCACCCCTCCACTTT. Translated: CASSSPPSSYNSPLHF.

The rearrangement uses TRBV7-8 and TRBJ2-5; 8 bases agree with TRBD1. The CDR3 has 13 amino acids. Germline assignment: CDR1 SGHVS and CDR2 FQNEAQ. Trimming removed 7 bases from V and 5 bases from J; junction bases left unmatched: 6. CDR3 in DNA: TGTGCCAGCAACAGACAGGGGAGGGAGACCCAGTACTTC. Protein product: CASNRQGRETQYF.

The chain carries TRBV19 and TRBJ1-5; tentatively, D is TRBD1 (6 bases). The length of the CDR3 is 13 residues. V lost 6 bases and J lost 9, with 15 bases in between. Germline V gene data show CDR1 as LNHDA and CDR2 as SQIVND (reference sequence). CDR3 nucleotides: TGTGCCAGTAGCCCCCGACAGGAAAGGCCCCAGCATTTT. Amino acids: CASSPRQERPQHF.

This CDR3 reads CASSPTSGNYNEQFF. CDR3 nucleotide sequence: TGCGCCAGCAGCCCCACTAGCGGTAACTACAATGAGCAGTTCTTC. The chain combines TRBV5-1 with TRBJ2-1; 8 nucleotides align to TRBD2. Germline V CDR1 and CDR2: SGHRS, YFSETQ. Losses at the gene ends were 4 bases for V and 3 bases for J; bases not matched to a gene: 6. The CDR3 consists of 15 residues.

The rearrangement uses TRBV19 and TRBJ2-7, with 9 bases fitting TRBD1. The CDR3 runs 13 residues. Germline CDR1 and CDR2: LNHDA and SQIVND (reference sequence). Trimming at V came to 4 bases and at J to 4 bases, leaving 2 bases not matched to a gene. Here the CDR3 reads CASSKGQGYEQYF. The CDR3 DNA reads as TGTGCCAGTAGTAAGGGACAGGGATACGAGCAGTACTTC.

V gene TRBV28 combines with J gene TRBJ2-7, with D possibly TRBD1 on 5 matching bases. This CDR3 region has 15 residues. The V gene lost 4 bases and the J gene lost 2 bases, with 15 bases spanning the gap. Germline loops: CDR1 MDHEN, CDR2 SYDVKM. The CDR3 loop reads CASSSSATAAYEQYF. CDR3 nucleotides: TGTGCCAGCAGTTCCTCGGCGACAGCTGCCTACGAGCAGTACTTC.

The chain uses TRBV25-1 and TRBJ2-2; the match to TRBD2 covers 9 bases. V was clipped by 1 base and J by 1 base; unmatched bases: 4. The germline V gene encodes CDR1 MGHDK and CDR2 SYGVNS. The CDR3 sequence is 17 residues long. CDR3 amino acids: CASSEFTSGLNTGELFF. The CDR3 nucleotides are TGTGCCAGCAGTGAATTTACTAGCGGGTTGAACACCGGGGAGCTGTTTTTT. The whole variable domain, filled in from reference TRBV25-1 and TRBJ2-2, reads EADIYQTPRYLVIGTGKKITLECSQTMGHDKMYWYQQDPGMELHLIHYSYGVNSTEKGDLSSESTVSRIRTEHFPLTLESARPSHTSQYLCASSEFTSGLNTGELFFGEGSRLTVL.

This sequence joins TRBV6-1 and TRBJ1-2; the D gene is possibly TRBD1 (5 bases). CDR1 is MNHNS and CDR2 is SASEGT in the germline V gene. Trimming stripped 1 base from V and 5 bases from J, with 14 bases between. The CDR3 totals 15 residues. The CDR3 spells CASSEVPGFWYGYTF. The CDR3 nucleotides are TGTGCCAGCAGTGAAGTCCCAGGGTTTTGGTATGGCTACACCTTC.

The chain carries TRBV27 and TRBJ2-2, with TRBD2 identical over 8 bases. The CDR3 sequence is 14 residues long. Per the germline V gene, CDR1 is MNHEY and CDR2 is SMNVEV (reference sequence). V shed 5 bases and J 7 bases; nucleotides not matched to a gene: 6. The CDR3: CASSSGRAGGELFF. The CDR3 DNA reads TGTGCCAGCAGTAGCGGGAGAGCAGGCGGGGAGCTGTTTTTT.

The V call is TRBV11-2, the J call TRBJ1-2, with D uncertain. Germline CDR1 is SGHAT and CDR2 is FQNNGV. The length of the CDR3 is 12 residues. Trimming removed 5 bases from V and 4 bases from J, with 8 bases in between. This CDR3 reads CASSEEGYGYTF. As DNA, the CDR3 is TGTGCCAGCAGCGAAGAGGGCTATGGCTACACCTTC.

V usage is TRBV28 and J usage is TRBJ1-3; 7 bases align to TRBD1. The CDR3 length is 14 residues. CDR1 and CDR2 from the germline V gene are MDHEN and SYDVKM. Germline trimming cut 7 bases from V and 4 bases from J; bases unmatched to any gene: 7. CDR3 protein: CASIPGTVGNTIYF. The CDR3 bases are TGTGCCAGCATCCCGGGGACAGTCGGAAACACCATATATTTT.

The chain uses TRBV4-1 and TRBJ2-3; D may be TRBD2 (6 bases). Trimming removed 4 bases at V and 5 bases at J, with 16 bases between. The CDR3 is 15 amino acids. Germline lookup yields CDR1 MGHRA and CDR2 YSYEKL. This CDR3 is CASSPGGTPGDTQYF. CDR3 DNA sequence: TGCGCCAGCAGCCCCGGGGGTACCCCCGGAGATACGCAGTATTTT.

V and J are TRBV28 and TRBJ2-5; the match to TRBD1 covers 7 bases. The J call is doubtful: the DNA matches TRBJ2-7 better. CDR1 MDHEN and CDR2 SYDVKM come from the germline V gene. The CDR3 is 14 amino acids. Here the CDR3 DNA reads TGTGCCAGCAGTATAGGGGGCCGGTCCTACGAGCAGTACTTC. Translation: CASSIGGRSYEQYF.